This is a list of T cell receptor beta chains from one sample in a study of OX40 agonist ivuxolimab in advanced cancers. Libraries were prepared by immunoSEQ multiplex PCR; TCRdb keeps only in-frame clonotypes and omits some of them. Here the sample spans tens of thousands of clones, 70% to 85% being singletons. The starting material was CD4+ or CD8+ T cells sorted from blood, obtained in a trial of the OX40 agonist ivuxolimab. All receptors derive from an adult with an advanced solid tumor such as melanoma, head and neck, liver or kidney cancer. Both conserved end residues are part of each CDR3. D genes are given only for firm matches. Size tells how often a clone was seen (once, few, many) or the class of an expanded clone, and some rows leave it out.

v_gene: TRBV28
j_gene: TRBJ1-5
abundance: NA
d_gene: TRBD1
CDR3nt: TGTGCCAGCAGTTTGCCCAGAGGGACAGGGTATCAGCCCCAGCATTTT
CDR3aa: CASSLPRGTGYQPQHF

v_gene: TRBV6-1
j_gene: TRBJ1-1
abundance: NA
d_gene: NA
CDR3nt: TGTGCCAGCAATACGGGACCCGGGAACACTGAAGCTTTCTTT
CDR3aa: CASNTGPGNTEAFF

v_gene: TRBV5-1
j_gene: TRBJ2-5
abundance: NA
d_gene: TRBD1
CDR3nt: TGCGCCAGCAGCTACGGGACAGCTACCCAAGAGACCCAGTACTTC
CDR3aa: CASSYGTATQETQYF

v_gene: TRBV5-1
j_gene: TRBJ2-2
abundance: NA
d_gene: NA
CDR3nt: TGCGCCAGCAGCCTTCGGACAGCCTCCACCGGGATCTCTGGGGAGCTGTTTTTT
CDR3aa: CASSLRTASTGISGELFF

v_gene: TRBV7-9
j_gene: TRBJ2-3
abundance: NA
d_gene: NA
CDR3nt: TGTGCCAGCAGCTTCGGGGGCCTCACAGATACGCAGTATTTT
CDR3aa: CASSFGGLTDTQYF

v_gene: TRBV6-1
j_gene: TRBJ2-6
abundance: once
d_gene: NA
CDR3nt: TGTGCCAGCAGTGACTGGGGTGGGGCCAACGTCCTGACTTTC
CDR3aa: CASSDWGGANVLTF

v_gene: TRBV6-1
j_gene: TRBJ2-1
abundance: NA
d_gene: TRBD2
CDR3nt: TGTGCCAGCAGTGCCGGGGCCCCCGGGGGGGCCTTGAGATACAATGAGCAGTTCTTC
CDR3aa: CASSAGAPGGALRYNEQFF

v_gene: TRBV10-2
j_gene: TRBJ2-4
abundance: NA
d_gene: NA
CDR3nt: TGCGCCAGCAGTGTCGGAAACATTCAGTACTTC
CDR3aa: CASSVGNIQYF

v_gene: TRBV5-4
j_gene: TRBJ1-2
abundance: NA
d_gene: NA
CDR3nt: TGTGCCAGCAGCTTGAAGGCAGACTATGGCTACACCTTC
CDR3aa: CASSLKADYGYTF

v_gene: TRBV5-6
j_gene: TRBJ1-1
abundance: NA
d_gene: NA
CDR3nt: TGTGCCAGCAGCTGGGCCTTACTTCCGAACACTGAAGCTTTCTTT
CDR3aa: CASSWALLPNTEAFF

v_gene: TRBV5-8
j_gene: TRBJ1-4
abundance: NA
d_gene: NA
CDR3nt: TGTGCCAGCAGCTTAGGCAGGCAGGGAAAACTGTTTTTT
CDR3aa: CASSLGRQGKLFF

v_gene: TRBV4-2
j_gene: TRBJ2-2
abundance: NA
d_gene: TRBD2
CDR3nt: TGTGCCAGCAGCCAAGACCCTAGACTAGCGGGGGGGCCCAACACCGGGGAGCTGTTTTTT
CDR3aa: CASSQDPRLAGGPNTGELFF

v_gene: TRBV29-1
j_gene: TRBJ2-6
abundance: few
d_gene: NA
CDR3nt: TGCAGCGCCCAGGACGGAACCCCCTTAGGAGGGGCCAACGTCCTGACTTTC
CDR3aa: CSAQDGTPLGGANVLTF

v_gene: TRBV5-6
j_gene: TRBJ2-1
abundance: few
d_gene: NA
CDR3nt: TGTGCCAGCAGCCTTGGACGGGATTCTTACAATGAGCAGTTCTTC
CDR3aa: CASSLGRDSYNEQFF

v_gene: TRBV27
j_gene: TRBJ2-1
abundance: NA
d_gene: NA
CDR3nt: TGTGCCAGCCAGCGATGGGAGTTCCTCGGTGAGCAGTTCTTC
CDR3aa: CASQRWEFLGEQFF

v_gene: TRBV27
j_gene: TRBJ2-1
abundance: NA
d_gene: NA
CDR3nt: TGTGCCAGCAGAATCTCAGGGAATGAGCAGTTCTTC
CDR3aa: CASRISGNEQFF

v_gene: TRBV14
j_gene: TRBJ2-7
abundance: NA
d_gene: TRBD1
CDR3nt: TGTGCCAGCAGCCAGACCGGGACAGGAGCCTACGAGCAGTACTTC
CDR3aa: CASSQTGTGAYEQYF

v_gene: TRBV30
j_gene: TRBJ2-1
abundance: NA
d_gene: NA
CDR3nt: TGTGCCTGGAGTTCCAATTACAATGAGCAGTTCTTC
CDR3aa: CAWSSNYNEQFF

v_gene: TRBV27
j_gene: TRBJ2-5
abundance: NA
d_gene: NA
CDR3nt: TGTGCCAGCAGTCCTTGCGAGACCCAGTACTTC
CDR3aa: CASSPCETQYF

v_gene: TRBV7-9
j_gene: TRBJ2-6
abundance: NA
d_gene: NA
CDR3nt: TGTGCCAGCAGCTTAGGTGGGGGGCGATCCGGGGCCAACGTCCTGACTTTC
CDR3aa: CASSLGGGRSGANVLTF

v_gene: TRBV7-2
j_gene: TRBJ1-6
abundance: NA
d_gene: TRBD1
CDR3nt: TGTGCCAGCAGCACCTTACAGGGGAATAATTCACCCCTCCACTTT
CDR3aa: CASSTLQGNNSPLHF

v_gene: TRBV27
j_gene: TRBJ1-2
abundance: NA
d_gene: NA
CDR3nt: TGTGCCAGCAGGTTCAGGGGTAGAGGGGACTATGGCTACACCTTC
CDR3aa: CASRFRGRGDYGYTF

v_gene: TRBV7-9
j_gene: TRBJ2-7
abundance: NA
d_gene: TRBD1
CDR3nt: TGTGCCAGCAGCCCTGGACAGGGGAGAGGCGAGCAGTACTTC
CDR3aa: CASSPGQGRGEQYF

v_gene: TRBV6-5
j_gene: TRBJ2-5
abundance: once
d_gene: NA
CDR3nt: TGTGCCAGCAGTTACCGGGGACGGGTCGGAGAGACCCAGTACTTC
CDR3aa: CASSYRGRVGETQYF

v_gene: TRBV6-6
j_gene: TRBJ1-3
abundance: NA
d_gene: NA
CDR3nt: TGTGCCAGCAGACAGCCGGGGTCGACTGGAAACACCATATATTTT
CDR3aa: CASRQPGSTGNTIYF

v_gene: TRBV5-1
j_gene: TRBJ2-3
abundance: NA
d_gene: NA
CDR3nt: TGCGCCAGCAGCTCGGGACTTTTCCCAGTCACAGATACGCAGTATTTT
CDR3aa: CASSSGLFPVTDTQYF

v_gene: TRBV2
j_gene: TRBJ1-1
abundance: once
d_gene: NA
CDR3nt: TGTGCCAGCAGTTGGCGTAGTGAAGCTTTCTTT
CDR3aa: CASSWRSEAFF

v_gene: TRBV7-8
j_gene: TRBJ2-6
abundance: NA
d_gene: NA
CDR3nt: TGTGCCAGCAGCTTAGGTCGGGAACCCGTAAGTGGGGCCAACGTCCTGACTTTC
CDR3aa: CASSLGREPVSGANVLTF

v_gene: TRBV19
j_gene: TRBJ2-5
abundance: NA
d_gene: NA
CDR3nt: TGTGCCAGTAGTATCCACCGGGAAAGTGGGGAGACCCAGTACTTC
CDR3aa: CASSIHRESGETQYF